This T cell receptor (beta chain) was recovered during a study of Ad26.COV2.S vaccination and SARS-CoV-2 variants. Germline V lookup: CDR1 LGHNT, CDR2 FRNRAP. The germline V and J ends were trimmed by 4 bases and 2 bases, with 17 bases remaining between them. The length of the CDR3 is 17 residues. Assay: immunoSEQ multiplex PCR; the TCRdb copy retains only in-frame clones and omits some. Among about 680,000 clones listed, roughly nine tenths were seen once. Treatment noted: around 19 received Ad26.COV2.S at low or high dose, single or two shots; roughly 5 received placebo; per-sample allocation not given. Sampling occurred on day 63 after the first vaccine or placebo injection.

The clonotype originates from a person aged 18-60 years who received the Ad26.COV2.S COVID-19 vaccine or a placebo. The chain uses TRBV12-5 and TRBJ2-2; no reliable D call. The specimen was peripheral blood, collected in a trial of Ad26.COV2.S vaccine versus placebo. The CDR3 loop is CASGWFLGTANTGELFF. CDR3 in DNA: TGTGCTAGTGGTTGGTTCCTAGGCACAGCAAACACCGGGGAGCTGTTTTTT.